Below are 14 T cell receptor beta chains sequenced from a single sample in a study of blood T cell repertoires in COVID-19. The method was immunoSEQ multiplex PCR; TCRdb's version includes in-frame clones alone and lacks a portion of them. Among 150,000 to 160,000 clones, 70% to 85% were seen once, and the ten largest hold approximately 10%. The sample consisted of peripheral blood. The receptors here all came from a woman between 45 and 65 years old with acute or convalescent COVID-19.

The chain uses TRBV4-3 and TRBJ2-2, with TRBD2 matching 8 bases. CDR1 is LGHNA, CDR2 YSLEER, per germline. The V segment lost 1 base and the J segment 1 base; nucleotides outside the gene matches: 8. There are 18 residues in the CDR3. The CDR3 DNA reads as TGCGCCAGCAGCCAAGCTTCGGTCCTAGCGGGGAACACCGGGGAGCTGTTTTTT. Translated, it gives CASSQASVLAGNTGELFF.

V is TRBV19 and J is TRBJ1-2; D perhaps matches TRBD1 (5 bases). Per the germline V gene, CDR1 is LNHDA and CDR2 is SQIVND (reference sequence). The CDR3 spans 14 residues. V dropped 6 bases and J dropped 2 bases, with 13 bases sitting between them. The chain's CDR3 is CASRRQGLNYGYTF. CDR3 DNA sequence: TGTGCCAGTAGAAGGCAGGGCCTGAACTATGGCTACACCTTC.

The chain joins TRBV2 to TRBJ2-5; 7 nucleotides agree with TRBD2. Losses at the gene ends were 3 bases for V and 3 bases for J; bases not matched to a gene: 7. Per germline, CDR1 SNHLY and CDR2 FYNNEI. The CDR3 contains 15 residues. CDR3 sequence: CASSDFRGGKETQYF. CDR3 bases: TGTGCCAGCAGTGATTTCCGGGGAGGGAAAGAGACCCAGTACTTC.

This clone was found a few times. The chain uses TRBV19 and TRBJ2-7; tentatively, D is TRBD1 (6 bases). Germline CDR1 reads LNHDA; CDR2 reads SQIVND (reference sequence). The CDR3 sequence is 15 residues long. Trimming removed 3 bases at V and 5 bases at J, with 17 bases between. The CDR3, as DNA: TGTGCCAGTAGTATCCCACAGGGTGGTAGGAACGAGCAGTACTTC. Protein sequence: CASSIPQGGRNEQYF.

The DNA of the CDR3 is TGTGCCAGCAGTGAAAGGCAGTTCCTAGGGGACACCATATATTTT. It yields the protein CASSERQFLGDTIYF. The gene calls are TRBV6-1 and TRBJ1-3; D is possibly TRBD1 (5 bases). With 2 bases removed from V and 8 bases from J, the gap between germline ends came to 16 bases. CDR1 and CDR2 (germline): MNHNS, SASEGT. The CDR3 sequence is 15 residues long.

The chain joins TRBV18 to TRBJ1-3; 8 bases are shared with TRBD1. CDR3 length: 16 amino acids. The trim removed 3 bases at V and 4 bases at J, leaving 8 bases unmatched. The germline gives CDR1 KGHSH, CDR2 LQKENI. The DNA for the CDR3 is TGTGCCAGCTCACCGGGACAGGCGGACTTGGGAAACACCATATATTTT. Encoded protein: CASSPGQADLGNTIYF. The full variable domain, rest sourced from reference TRBV18 and TRBJ1-3, is NAGVMQNPRHLVRRRGQEARLRCSPMKGHSHVYWYRQLPEEGLKFMVYLQKENIIDESGMPKERFSAEFPKEGPSILRIQQVVRGDSAAYFCASSPGQADLGNTIYFGEGSWLTVV.

This sequence joins TRBV4-3 and TRBJ1-2; a possible D gene is TRBD1 (6 bases). The CDR3 totals 16 residues. V was trimmed by 0 bases and J by 3 bases, leaving 14 bases between them. Germline V lookup: CDR1 LGHNA, CDR2 YSLEER. CDR3 sequence (DNA): TGCGCCAGCAGCCAAGATCGAAGTTCAGGGGACTATGGCTACACCTTC. This codes for CASSQDRSSGDYGYTF.

This chain connects TRBV6-2 or TRBV6-3 to TRBJ2-5, with 11 bases that match TRBD2. Germline loops: CDR1 MNHEY, CDR2 SVGEGT. The CDR3 is made up of 15 amino acids. J was trimmed by 2 bases and V by 6 bases; bases with no gene match: 5. CDR3 coding DNA: TGTGCCAGCAGCCTGGGACTAGCGGCACAAGAGACCCAGTACTTC. This sequence encodes CASSLGLAAQETQYF.

This clone was recorded only once. The CDR3 loop reads CASSLSTSNTDTQYF. CDR3 sequence (DNA): TGTGCCAGCAGCTTGTCGACTAGCAACACAGATACGCAGTATTTT. The gene calls are TRBV5-4 and TRBJ2-3; 7 bases line up with TRBD2. Germline assignment: CDR1 SGHNT and CDR2 YYREEE (reference sequence). CDR3 length: 15 residues. The V and J ends lost 1 base and 2 bases, in that order; junction bases with no gene match: 4.

This chain uses TRBV29-1 with TRBJ2-5; 10 bases are shared with TRBD2. The CDR3 spans 15 residues. CDR1 and CDR2 (germline): SQVTM, ANQGSEA. Unmatched junction bases numbered 8, after V lost 6 bases and J lost 1 base. This CDR3 is CSVDGAGGTQETQYF. The CDR3 coding sequence is TGCAGCGTCGACGGAGCGGGGGGGACCCAAGAGACCCAGTACTTC.

CDR3 sequence (DNA): TGTGCCAGCAGCTCTCCGGGACAGGGTGTACCCACCCAAACTTATAGCAATCAGCCCCAGCATTTT. It encodes CASSSPGQGVPTQTYSNQPQHF. The rearrangement joins TRBV6-6 to TRBJ1-5, with 9 bases matching TRBD1. Unmatched junction bases numbered 24, after V lost 6 bases and J lost 0 bases. The CDR3 has 22 residues. From germline, CDR1 is MNHNY and CDR2 SVGAGI (reference sequence).

The V gene is TRBV18, the J gene TRBJ2-3; 7 bases fit TRBD1. Germline V gene data show CDR1 as KGHSH and CDR2 as LQKENI. With 3 bases clipped from V and 2 bases from J, the junction kept 5 bases outside the gene matches. The CDR3 loop spans 15 amino acids. The CDR3 protein is CASSPGTVNTDTQYF. CDR3 bases: TGTGCCAGCTCACCCGGGACAGTTAACACAGATACGCAGTATTTT.

The gene calls are TRBV21-1 and TRBJ2-1; TRBD2 was called by the table and not checked on the DNA. TRBV21-1 has pseudogene status. This CDR3 has 16 amino acids. The CDR3 DNA follows: TGTGCCAGCAGCAATGTGGCGGGAGCGTGTGTAAATGAGCAGTTCTTC. This translates into CASSNVAGACVNEQFF.

This clone came up once. The V and J genes are TRBV5-4 and TRBJ2-3, with TRBD2 identical over 9 bases. This CDR3 region has 16 residues. The germline gives CDR1 SGHNT, CDR2 YYREEE (reference sequence). With 4 bases clipped from V and 2 bases from J, the junction kept 8 bases outside the gene matches. The CDR3 is CASSRRLAEITDTQYF. The CDR3 nucleotides read TGTGCCAGCAGCCGGAGACTAGCGGAAATCACAGATACGCAGTATTTT.